Below, 9 T cell receptor beta chains from the same sample are listed, as sequenced in a study of blood T cell repertoires in COVID-19. TCRdb's table, derived via immunoSEQ multiplex PCR, lists solely in-frame clones and lacks some. The table includes about 140,000 clones, 70% to 90% detected once. Sample: peripheral blood. The source of these receptors is an older woman with acute or convalescent COVID-19.

The chain combines TRBV16 with TRBJ1-4; D gene unclear. V lost 4 bases, J lost 5 bases, and 14 bases lay in between. Germline lookup yields CDR1 KGHSY and CDR2 FQNENV. The CDR3 consists of 15 residues. CDR3 bases: TGTGCCAGCAGCCGCATGACTGGAGGAAATGAAAAACTGTTTTTT. It translates to CASSRMTGGNEKLFF.

The chain couples TRBV2 to TRBJ2-2, with D maybe TRBD1 (6 bases). Germline lookup yields CDR1 SNHLY and CDR2 FYNNEI. The CDR3 runs 14 residues. The germline V and J ends were trimmed by 5 bases and 6 bases, with 13 bases remaining between them. The DNA for the CDR3 is TGTGCCAGCAGTCTACAGGGTTGGGCCGGGGAGCTGTTTTTT. Amino acids: CASSLQGWAGELFF. Together with reference TRBV2 and TRBJ2-2, the CDR3 gives the full variable domain: EPEVTQTPSHQVTQMGQEVILRCVPISNHLYFYWYRQILGQKVEFLVSFYNNEISEKSEIFDDQFSVERPDGSNFTLKIRSTKLEDSAMYFCASSLQGWAGELFFGEGSRLTVL.

This chain connects TRBV5-6 to TRBJ2-1; TRBD2 agrees at 15 bases. Looked up from germline, CDR1 is SGHDT and CDR2 is YYEEEE. V trimming: 2 bases; J trimming: 7 bases; junction bases outside the gene matches: 10. This CDR3 comprises 18 residues. The CDR3 coding sequence is TGTGCCAGCAGCTTCTTCCTCCTGGGGACTAGCGGGGGGAATGAGCAGTTCTTC. Translating gives CASSFFLLGTSGGNEQFF.

The rearrangement uses TRBV30 and TRBJ2-6; D is unclear. This CDR3 has 15 residues. Germline loops: CDR1 GTSNPN, CDR2 SVGIG (reference sequence). V lost 2 bases to trimming and J lost 3 bases, with 11 bases between them. CDR3 protein: CAWSRGGSGANVLTF. The CDR3 coding sequence is TGTGCCTGGAGTAGAGGTGGCAGTGGGGCCAACGTCCTGACTTTC.

This clone occurred once. V gene TRBV5-1 combines with J gene TRBJ2-3, with TRBD2 as a possible D gene (6 bases). The germline V gene has CDR1 SGHRS and CDR2 YFSETQ. Trimming cost V 0 bases and J 6 bases, with 11 bases left between them. The CDR3 has 14 amino acids. The CDR3 here is CASSLAPGEDTQYF. CDR3 coding DNA: TGCGCCAGCAGCTTGGCCCCGGGGGAGGATACGCAGTATTTT.

This chain joins TRBV30 and TRBJ2-5; D not certain. This CDR3 is built from 12 residues. V was clipped by 2 bases and J by 3 bases, with 7 bases between them. Germline V gene lookup returns CDR1 GTSNPN and CDR2 SVGIG (reference sequence). CDR3 residues: CAWSLREETQYF. The DNA of the CDR3 is TGTGCCTGGAGTCTAAGAGAAGAGACCCAGTACTTC.

The CDR3 spells CASSFGTGLREAFF. In nucleotides, the CDR3 is TGTGCCAGCAGCTTCGGGACAGGGCTCAGAGAAGCTTTCTTT. The chain employs TRBV11-3 and TRBJ1-1, with 9 positions matching TRBD1. With 3 bases clipped from V and 8 bases from J, the junction kept 7 bases outside the gene matches. Germline lookup yields CDR1 SGHNT and CDR2 YENEEA. This CDR3 is 14 amino acids long.

The chain uses TRBV19 and TRBJ1-6, with a weak D call TRBD1 (6 bases). Deletions cut 7 bases from V and 6 bases from J, with 16 bases between. Germline loops: CDR1 LNHDA, CDR2 SQIVND (reference sequence). This CDR3 comprises 15 residues. CDR3 amino acids: CASTKADSTNSPLHF. As DNA, the CDR3 is TGTGCCAGTACTAAAGCGGACAGCACTAATTCACCCCTCCACTTT.

In DNA, the CDR3 is TGTGCCAGCAGCCCCACAGGGGCCTATGGCTACACCTTC. Residues: CASSPTGAYGYTF. V gene TRBV5-4 combines with J gene TRBJ1-2; 7 nucleotides agree with TRBD1. V shed 4 bases and J 4 bases; nucleotides not matched to a gene: 4. The germline gives CDR1 SGHNT, CDR2 YYREEE (reference sequence). This CDR3 has 13 amino acids.